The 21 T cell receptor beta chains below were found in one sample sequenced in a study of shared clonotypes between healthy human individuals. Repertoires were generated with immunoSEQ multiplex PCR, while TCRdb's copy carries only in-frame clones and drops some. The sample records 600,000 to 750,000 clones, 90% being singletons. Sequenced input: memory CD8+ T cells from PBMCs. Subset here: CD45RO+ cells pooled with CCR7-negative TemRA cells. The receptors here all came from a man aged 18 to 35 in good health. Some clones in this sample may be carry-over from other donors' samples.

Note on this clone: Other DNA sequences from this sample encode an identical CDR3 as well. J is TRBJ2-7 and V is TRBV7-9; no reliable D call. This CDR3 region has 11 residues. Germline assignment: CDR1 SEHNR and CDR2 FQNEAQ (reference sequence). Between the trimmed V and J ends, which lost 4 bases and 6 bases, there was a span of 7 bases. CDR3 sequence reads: CASSSPGEQYF. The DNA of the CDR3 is TGTGCCAGCAGCTCCCCGGGCGAGCAGTACTTC.

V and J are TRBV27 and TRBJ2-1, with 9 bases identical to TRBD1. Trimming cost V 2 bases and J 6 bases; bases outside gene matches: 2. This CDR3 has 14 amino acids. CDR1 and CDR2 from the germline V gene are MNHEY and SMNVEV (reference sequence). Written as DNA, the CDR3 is TGTGCCAGCAGTTTACAGACAGGGGGCAATGAGCAGTTCTTC. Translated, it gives CASSLQTGGNEQFF.

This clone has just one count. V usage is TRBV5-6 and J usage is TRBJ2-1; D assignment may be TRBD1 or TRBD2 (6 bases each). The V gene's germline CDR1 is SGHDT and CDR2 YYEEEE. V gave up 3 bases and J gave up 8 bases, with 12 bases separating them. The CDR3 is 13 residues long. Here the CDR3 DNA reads TGTGCCAGCAGCTGGTTGGAGGGGGATGAGCAGTTCTTC. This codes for CASSWLEGDEQFF.

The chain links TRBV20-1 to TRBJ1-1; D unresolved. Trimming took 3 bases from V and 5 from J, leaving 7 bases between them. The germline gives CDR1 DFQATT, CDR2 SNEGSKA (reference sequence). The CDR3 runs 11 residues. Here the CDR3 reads CSARGGTEAFF. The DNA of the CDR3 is TGCAGTGCTAGGGGCGGTACTGAAGCTTTCTTT.

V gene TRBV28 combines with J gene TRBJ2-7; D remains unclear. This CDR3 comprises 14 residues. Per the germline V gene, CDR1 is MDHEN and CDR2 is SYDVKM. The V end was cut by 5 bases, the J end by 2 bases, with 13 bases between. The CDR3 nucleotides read TGTGCCAGCAGTGGGCGGAATCGGGCCTACGAGCAGTACTTC. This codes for CASSGRNRAYEQYF.

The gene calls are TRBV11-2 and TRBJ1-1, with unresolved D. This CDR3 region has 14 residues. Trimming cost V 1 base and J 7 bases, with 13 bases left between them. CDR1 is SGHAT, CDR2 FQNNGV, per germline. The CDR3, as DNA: TGTGCCAGCAGCTTAGCCGGCACAACCAATGAAGCTTTCTTT. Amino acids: CASSLAGTTNEAFF.

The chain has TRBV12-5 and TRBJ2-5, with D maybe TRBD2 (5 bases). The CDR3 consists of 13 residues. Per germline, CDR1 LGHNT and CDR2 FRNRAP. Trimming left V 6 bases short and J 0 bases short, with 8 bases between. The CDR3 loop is CASGLGNQETQYF. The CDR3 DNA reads TGTGCTAGTGGCCTCGGGAACCAAGAGACCCAGTACTTC. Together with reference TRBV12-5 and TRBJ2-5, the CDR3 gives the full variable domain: DARVTQTPRHKVTEMGQEVTMRCQPILGHNTVFWYRQTMMQGLELLAYFRNRAPLDDSGMPKDRFSAEMPDATLATLKIQPSEPRDSAVYFCASGLGNQETQYFGPGTRLLVL.

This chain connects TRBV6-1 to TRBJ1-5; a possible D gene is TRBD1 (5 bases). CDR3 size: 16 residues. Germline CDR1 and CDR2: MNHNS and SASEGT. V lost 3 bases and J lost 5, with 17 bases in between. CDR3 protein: CASSEPGWGPHQPQHF. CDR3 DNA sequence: TGTGCCAGCAGTGAGCCAGGGTGGGGTCCCCATCAGCCCCAGCATTTT.

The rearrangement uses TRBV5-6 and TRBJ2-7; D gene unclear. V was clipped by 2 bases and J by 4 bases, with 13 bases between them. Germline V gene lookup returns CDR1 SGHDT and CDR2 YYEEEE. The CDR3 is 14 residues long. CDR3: CASSLPGRIYEQYF. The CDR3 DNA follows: TGTGCCAGCAGCTTACCGGGCCGGATATACGAGCAGTACTTC.

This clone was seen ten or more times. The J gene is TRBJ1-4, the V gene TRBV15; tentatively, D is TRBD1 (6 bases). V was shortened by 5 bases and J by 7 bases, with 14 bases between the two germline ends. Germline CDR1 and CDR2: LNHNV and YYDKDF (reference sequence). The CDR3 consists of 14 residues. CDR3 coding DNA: TGTGCCACCAGCTCTCGGGGGGCGAGTGAAAAACTGTTTTTT. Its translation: CATSSRGASEKLFF.

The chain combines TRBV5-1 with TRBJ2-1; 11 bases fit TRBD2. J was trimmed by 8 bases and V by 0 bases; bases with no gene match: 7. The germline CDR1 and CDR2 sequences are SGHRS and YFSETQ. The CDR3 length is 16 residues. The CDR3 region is CASSLALAGGPDEQFF. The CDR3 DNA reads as TGCGCCAGCAGCTTGGCCTTAGCGGGAGGGCCCGATGAGCAGTTCTTC. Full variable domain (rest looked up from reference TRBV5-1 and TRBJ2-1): KAGVTQTPRYLIKTRGQQVTLSCSPISGHRSVSWYQQTPGQGLQFLFEYFSETQRNKGNFPGRFSGRQFSNSRSEMNVSTLELGDSALYLCASSLALAGGPDEQFFGPGTRLTVL.

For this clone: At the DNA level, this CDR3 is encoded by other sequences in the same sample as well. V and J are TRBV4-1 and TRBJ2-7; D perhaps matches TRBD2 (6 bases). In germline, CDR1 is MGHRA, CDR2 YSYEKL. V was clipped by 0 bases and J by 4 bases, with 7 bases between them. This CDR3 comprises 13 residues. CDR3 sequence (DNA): TGCGCCAGCAGCCAAGACGGAGGGTACGAGCAGTACTTC. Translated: CASSQDGGYEQYF.

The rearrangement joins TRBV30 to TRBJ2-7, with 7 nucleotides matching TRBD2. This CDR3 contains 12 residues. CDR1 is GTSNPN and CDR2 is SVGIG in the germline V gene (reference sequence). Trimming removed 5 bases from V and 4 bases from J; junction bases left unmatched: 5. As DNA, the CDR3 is TGTGCCTGGGAAGCGGGGTTTTACGAGCAGTACTTC. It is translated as CAWEAGFYEQYF.

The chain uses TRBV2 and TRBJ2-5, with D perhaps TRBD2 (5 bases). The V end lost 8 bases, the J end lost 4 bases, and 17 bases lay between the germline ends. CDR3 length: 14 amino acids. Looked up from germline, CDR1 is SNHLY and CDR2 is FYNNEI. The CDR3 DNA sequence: TGTGCCAGCGAACCGGGCCCACGGGGAGAGACCCAGTACTTC. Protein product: CASEPGPRGETQYF.

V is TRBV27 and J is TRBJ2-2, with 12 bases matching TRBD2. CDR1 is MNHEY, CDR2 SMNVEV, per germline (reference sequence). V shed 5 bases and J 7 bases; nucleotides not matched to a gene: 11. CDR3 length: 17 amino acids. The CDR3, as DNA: TGTGCCAGCAGTACCCTCCGACTAGCGGGAGAGGACGGGGAGCTGTTTTTT. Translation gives CASSTLRLAGEDGELFF.

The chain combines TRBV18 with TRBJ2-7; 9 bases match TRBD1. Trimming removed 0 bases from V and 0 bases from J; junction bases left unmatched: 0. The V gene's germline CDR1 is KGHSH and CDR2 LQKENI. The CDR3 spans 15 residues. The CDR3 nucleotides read TGTGCCAGCTCACCACCGGGACAGGGCTCCTACGAGCAGTACTTC. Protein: CASSPPGQGSYEQYF. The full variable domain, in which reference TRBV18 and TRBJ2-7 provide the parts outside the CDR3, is NAGVMQNPRHLVRRRGQEARLRCSPMKGHSHVYWYRQLPEEGLKFMVYLQKENIIDESGMPKERFSAEFPKEGPSILRIQQVVRGDSAAYFCASSPPGQGSYEQYFGPGTRLTVT.

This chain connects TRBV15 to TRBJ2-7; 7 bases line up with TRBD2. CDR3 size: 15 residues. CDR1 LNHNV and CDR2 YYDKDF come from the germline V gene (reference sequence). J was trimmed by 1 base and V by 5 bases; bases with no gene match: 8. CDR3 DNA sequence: TGTGCCACCAGCCTACGAAGGGAGGGTTCCTACGAGCAGTACTTC. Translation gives CATSLRREGSYEQYF.

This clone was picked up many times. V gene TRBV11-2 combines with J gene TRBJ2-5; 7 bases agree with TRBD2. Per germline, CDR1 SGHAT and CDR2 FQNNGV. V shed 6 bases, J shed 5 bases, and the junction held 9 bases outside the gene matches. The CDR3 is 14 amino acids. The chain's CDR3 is CASSKRGPLETQYF. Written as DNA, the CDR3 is TGTGCCAGCAGTAAGCGGGGACCCCTTGAGACCCAGTACTTC.

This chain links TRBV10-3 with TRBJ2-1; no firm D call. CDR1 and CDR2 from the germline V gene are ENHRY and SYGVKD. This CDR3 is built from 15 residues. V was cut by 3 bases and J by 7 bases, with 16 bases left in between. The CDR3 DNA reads TGTGCCATCAGTGACCAGACCAGAGGCCTTAATGAGCAGTTCTTC. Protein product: CAISDQTRGLNEQFF.

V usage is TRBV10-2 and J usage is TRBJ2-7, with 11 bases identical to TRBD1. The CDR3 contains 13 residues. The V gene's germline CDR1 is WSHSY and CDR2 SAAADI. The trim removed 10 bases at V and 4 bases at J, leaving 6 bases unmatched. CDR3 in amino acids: CAISRDRGYEQYF. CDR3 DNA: TGCGCCATCTCAAGGGACAGGGGGTACGAGCAGTACTTC.

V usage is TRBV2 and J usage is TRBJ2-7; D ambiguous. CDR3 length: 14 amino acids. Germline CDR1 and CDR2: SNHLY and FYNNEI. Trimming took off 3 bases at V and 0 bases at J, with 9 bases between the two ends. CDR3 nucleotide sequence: TGTGCCAGCAGTGACATCAAGGTCTCCTACGAGCAGTACTTC. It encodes CASSDIKVSYEQYF.